This T cell receptor beta chain stems from a study of blood T cell repertoires in COVID-19. Study-level information: The United States, Italy and Spain supplied acute and convalescent COVID-19 samples.

In the study's own analysis: Estimation of nucleated cell counts was performed using reference gene primer amplification. The repertoire was sequenced with immunoSEQ multiplex PCR; TCRdb's copy has only in-frame clones and lacks some. V and J calls and clone size are copied from that table; D and trimming were computed from the DNA. The sample consists of about 270,000 clones, about nine tenths of them appearing once. CDR3 length equals 11 residues. From germline, CDR1 is DFQATT and CDR2 SNEGSKA (reference sequence). Specimen: PBMCs or T cells enriched from blood (not recorded which). The chain links TRBV20-1 to TRBJ1-2; D unclear. The receptor was isolated from a woman under 30 who had recovered from COVID-19. The CDR3 DNA is TGCAGCGCCCCCGGGTCGGATGGCTACACCTTC. Translation gives CSAPGSDGYTF.